These T cell receptor beta chains were read from a single sample in a study of cytomegalovirus exposure and HLA in healthy donors. Produced via immunoSEQ multiplex PCR; TCRdb's table is partial and in-frame only. The sample comprises over 200,000 clones, roughly 91% of which are singletons, and roughly 1% rests with the top ten. What was sequenced was PBMCs. These receptors came from a woman aged 18-35 years in good health and CMV-seronegative. Both conserved end residues are part of each CDR3. A D gene is named only where the DNA matches it firmly.

CDR3 protein	D gene	V gene	J gene
CASRLGKTGLRLGGYTF	NA	TRBV12-2	TRBJ1-2
CASSLSTGVNTEAFF	TRBD1	TRBV11-2	TRBJ1-1
CASSLWPGGEKLFF	NA	TRBV7-8	TRBJ1-4
CASLARTGWPNEQFF	TRBD1	TRBV6-1	TRBJ2-1
CASTQGFLAEAFF	NA	TRBV21-1	TRBJ1-1
CASSSGPGGGELFF	NA	TRBV5-1	TRBJ2-2
CASSESGGREQYF	NA	TRBV10-1	TRBJ2-7
CASYGTSTGYEQYF	TRBD2	TRBV6-1	TRBJ2-7
CASSLAGTDTQYF	NA	TRBV5-5	TRBJ2-3
CASSLARGSLEKLFF	NA	TRBV7-2	TRBJ1-4
CASSLGLNTGELFF	NA	TRBV7-3	TRBJ2-2
CAWNRGGASNYEQYF	NA	TRBV30	TRBJ2-7
CASRVRQNTEAFF	NA	TRBV2	TRBJ1-1
CASRTGRRGTIYF	NA	TRBV5-1	TRBJ1-3
CASRADSRVTEAFF	NA	TRBV6-1	TRBJ1-1
CASSSSYNSPLHF	NA	TRBV14	TRBJ1-6